Below are 3 T cell receptor beta chains sequenced from a single sample in a study of T-cell reconstitution after alpha-beta-depleted transplantation in children. As it was prepared, the TCRbeta library received unique molecular identifiers. TCRdb analysed the PCR reads with MiXCR anew, one entry per CDR3 protein. The table lists about 610,000 distinct CDR3 sequences, about 11% of them singletons, with roughly 3.9% in the top ten. The material sequenced was PBMCs from the stem cell graft donor, taken from the stem cell graft. The receptors were gathered from a human donor who donated a stem cell graft to a child with acute myeloid leukemia.

In this sample, this clonotype turned up many times. The rearrangement joins TRBV4-2 to TRBJ1-2; the match to TRBD1 covers 7 bases. CDR3 size: 18 residues. The trim removed 1 base at V and 4 bases at J, leaving 15 bases unmatched. Germline V gives CDR1 LGHNA, CDR2 YNFKEQ. The DNA for the CDR3 is TGTGCCAGCAGCCAAGGGGGGGACAGTTTTGTTGTTTTCTATGGCTACACCTTC. It codes for CASSQGGDSFVVFYGYTF.

This clonotype came up many times. J is TRBJ2-7 and V is TRBV29-1, with 7 bases aligning to TRBD1. The CDR3 has 14 amino acids. CDR1 and CDR2 from the germline V gene are SQVTM and ANQGSEA. V trimming: 5 bases; J trimming: 5 bases; junction bases outside the gene matches: 12. As DNA, the CDR3 is TGCAGCGTTTCCCGTGGGACAGTCGGCAACGAGCAGTACTTC. Translation: CSVSRGTVGNEQYF.

This clonotype has only a few counts. The gene calls are TRBV28 and TRBJ2-1; 11 positions match TRBD2. After removal of 4 bases from V and 0 bases from J, the junction contained 5 bases not matched to a gene. Germline CDR1 MDHEN, CDR2 SYDVKM. CDR3 length equals 17 residues. The CDR3 protein is CASSSRLAGHSYNEQFF. DNA of the CDR3: TGTGCCAGCAGTTCTCGACTAGCGGGACACTCCTACAATGAGCAGTTCTTC.